The 2 T cell receptor beta chains below all came from one sample that was sequenced in a study of T-cell memory formation after mild COVID-19. TCRdb re-called the 5' RACE reads through MiXCR, storing one row per CDR3 protein. The sample has about 560,000 distinct CDR3 sequences; roughly 22% are singletons. The sequenced sample was PBMCs or a T cell subset sorted from them (not recorded which). The source of these receptors is an adult woman who had mild COVID-19 (a few samples of this study predate the infection). Cell type and time point are not known.

This clonotype has more than one count but fewer than ten. The chain recombines TRBV7-2 with TRBJ1-3; 9 positions agree with TRBD1. V trimming: 1 base; J trimming: 2 bases; junction bases outside the gene matches: 12. Germline V lookup: CDR1 SGHTA, CDR2 FQGNSA. This CDR3 is built from 19 residues. DNA of the CDR3: TGTGCCAGCAGCTTAGATGGACAGGGGTGGATTGGCACTGGAAACACCATATATTTT. Protein product: CASSLDGQGWIGTGNTIYF.

The sample holds a few counts of this clonotype. The chain links TRBV7-2 to TRBJ2-7; D not certain. This CDR3 is 13 amino acids long. Germline V lookup: CDR1 SGHTA, CDR2 FQGNSA. Trimming removed 7 bases at V and 5 bases at J, with 15 bases between. Written as DNA, the CDR3 is TGTGCCAGCACCCGTCAGACCTGGGACGAGCAGTACTTC. As protein: CASTRQTWDEQYF. Complete variable domain (other parts from reference TRBV7-2 and TRBJ2-7): GAGVSQSPSNKVTEKGKDVELRCDPISGHTALYWYRQSLGQGLEFLIYFQGNSAPDKSGLPSDRFSAERTGGSVSTLTIQRTQQEDSAVYLCASTRQTWDEQYFGPGTRLTVT.